This T cell receptor (beta chain) was sequenced for a study of cytomegalovirus exposure and HLA in healthy donors. Study-level results: There were under 200 TCR beta chains listed as cytomegalovirus-associated. TCR sequences were mostly rare, though some public TCRs occurred in many donors. According to a subsequent analysis, TCR clusters identified in the first cohort showed a tendency to co-occur across the approximately 110 validation repertoires.

Note on this clone: Its antigen is unidentified.

Trimming removed 4 bases from V and 1 base from J; junction bases left unmatched: 5. Germline lookup yields CDR1 SGHTA and CDR2 FQGTGA. The CDR3 covers 15 residues. TCRdb keeps only in-frame clones here, not all; method: immunoSEQ multiplex PCR. Altogether 200,000 to 300,000 clones are present, 80% to 95% being singletons, with the ten largest covering around 3.1%. The gene calls are TRBV7-3 and TRBJ2-7; 9 bases fit TRBD1. The source material was PBMCs. This receptor was taken from a woman in her 30s in good health and CMV-seronegative. This CDR3 is CASSSTGGRSYEQYF. In nucleotides, the CDR3 is TGTGCCAGCAGCTCGACAGGGGGTCGGTCCTACGAGCAGTACTTC. The full variable domain, its missing parts supplied by reference TRBV7-3 and TRBJ2-7, is GAGVSQTPSNKVTEKGKYVELRCDPISGHTALYWYRQSLGQGPEFLIYFQGTGAADDSGLPNDRFFAVRPEGSVSTLKIQRTERGDSAVYLCASSSTGGRSYEQYFGPGTRLTVT.